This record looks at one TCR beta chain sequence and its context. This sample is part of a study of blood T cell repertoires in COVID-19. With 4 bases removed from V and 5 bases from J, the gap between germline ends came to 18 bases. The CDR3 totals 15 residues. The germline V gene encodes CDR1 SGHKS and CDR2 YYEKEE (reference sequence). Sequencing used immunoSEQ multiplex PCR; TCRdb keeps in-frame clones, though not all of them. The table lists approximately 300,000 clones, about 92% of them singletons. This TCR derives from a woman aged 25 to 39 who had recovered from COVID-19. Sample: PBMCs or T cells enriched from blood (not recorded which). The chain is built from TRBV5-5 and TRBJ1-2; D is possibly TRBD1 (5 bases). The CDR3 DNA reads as TGTGCCAGCAGCCCCCGGGCGGGGGAGCGGTATGGCTACACCTTC. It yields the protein CASSPRAGERYGYTF. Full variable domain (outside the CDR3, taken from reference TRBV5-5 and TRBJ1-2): DAGVTQSPTHLIKTRGQQVTLRCSPISGHKSVSWYQQVLGQGPQFIFQYYEKEERGRGNFPDRFSARQFPNYSSELNVNALLLGDSALYLCASSPRAGERYGYTFGSGTRLTVV.